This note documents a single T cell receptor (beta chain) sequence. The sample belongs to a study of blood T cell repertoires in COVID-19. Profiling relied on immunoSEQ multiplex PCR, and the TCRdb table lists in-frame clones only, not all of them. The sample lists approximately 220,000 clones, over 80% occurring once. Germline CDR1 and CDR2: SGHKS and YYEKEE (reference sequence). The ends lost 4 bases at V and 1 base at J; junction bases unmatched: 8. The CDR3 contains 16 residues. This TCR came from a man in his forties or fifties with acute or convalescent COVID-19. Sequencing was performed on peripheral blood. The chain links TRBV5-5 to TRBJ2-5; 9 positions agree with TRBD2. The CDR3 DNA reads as TGTGCCAGCAGCGTAGGGTTGACTAGCGGCCAAGAGACCCAGTACTTC. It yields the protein CASSVGLTSGQETQYF.